This T cell receptor (beta chain) stems from a study of T cells after yellow fever vaccination. Study-level background: Researchers used SMART-Seq v4 Ultra Low Input to prepare fractions that had low cell numbers. General observations from the study: Shared CD4/CD8 clonotypes were a small share, likely from convergent recombination. Peaking on day 5 versus 15, the secondary response was faster but weaker.

TCR cDNA, made by 5'RACE template switching, carried an added universal primer site and UMIs. TCRdb reprocessed the 5' RACE reads with MiXCR, giving one entry per CDR3 protein. The table lists around 300,000 distinct CDR3 sequences, 4% to 5.5% of them singletons. This clonotype came up a few times. Its antigen is not known. Here the sequenced sample was PBMCs, taken 15 days after the yellow fever booster vaccination. This TCR was sampled from a man between 18 and 29 years old who received the YFV17D yellow fever vaccine.

This CDR3 is CASSAPGQTVITEAFF. The CDR3 region has the DNA TGTGCCAGCAGCGCCCCGGGACAGACGGTGATCACTGAAGCTTTCTTT. The chain employs TRBV7-9 and TRBJ1-1; 7 nucleotides agree with TRBD1. Per the germline V gene, CDR1 is SEHNR and CDR2 is FQNEAQ (reference sequence). This CDR3 is 16 amino acids long. The V gene end was trimmed by 5 bases and the J gene end by 4 bases; junction bases not matched to a gene: 13.